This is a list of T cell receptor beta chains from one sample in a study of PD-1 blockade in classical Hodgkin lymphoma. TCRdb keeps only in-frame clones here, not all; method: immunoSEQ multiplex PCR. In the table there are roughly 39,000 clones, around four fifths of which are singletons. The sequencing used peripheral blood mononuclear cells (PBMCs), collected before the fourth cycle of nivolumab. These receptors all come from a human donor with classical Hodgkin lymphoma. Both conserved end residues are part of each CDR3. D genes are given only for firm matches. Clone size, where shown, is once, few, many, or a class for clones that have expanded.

CDR3nt: TGCGCCAGCAGCCAAGAGAGATGGGAAGAGACCCAGTACTTC; CDR3aa: CASSQERWEETQYF; v_gene: TRBV4-3; d_gene: NA; abundance: NA; j_gene: TRBJ2-5
CDR3nt: TGTGCCAGTAGTGAGGAAATGTTCTATGGCTACACCTTC; CDR3aa: CASSEEMFYGYTF; v_gene: TRBV19; d_gene: NA; abundance: once; j_gene: TRBJ1-2
CDR3nt: TGTGCCAGCAGCCGCCAACAGGGAAACACTGAAGCTTTCTTT; CDR3aa: CASSRQQGNTEAFF; v_gene: TRBV13; d_gene: NA; abundance: NA; j_gene: TRBJ1-1
CDR3nt: TGCAGCGTTGAGCATGGGGAAGAGACCCAGTACTTC; CDR3aa: CSVEHGEETQYF; v_gene: TRBV29-1; d_gene: NA; abundance: NA; j_gene: TRBJ2-5
CDR3nt: TGTGCCAGCAGCCCCGGGAGGGACATTCAGTACTTC; CDR3aa: CASSPGRDIQYF; v_gene: TRBV6-5; d_gene: TRBD2; abundance: NA; j_gene: TRBJ2-4
CDR3nt: TGTGCCAGCAGCTCTACACGGGGGCGCGGTAATGAAAAACTGTTTTTT; CDR3aa: CASSSTRGRGNEKLFF; v_gene: TRBV7-9; d_gene: NA; abundance: NA; j_gene: TRBJ1-4
CDR3nt: TGCAGCGTTAAAGGAGGGGCGGGGGATAATTCACCCCTCCACTTT; CDR3aa: CSVKGGAGDNSPLHF; v_gene: TRBV29-1; d_gene: NA; abundance: NA; j_gene: TRBJ1-6
CDR3nt: TGCGCCAGCAGCCAAGAGCAGACCTCCTACAATGAGCAGTTCTTC; CDR3aa: CASSQEQTSYNEQFF; v_gene: TRBV4-3; d_gene: NA; abundance: NA; j_gene: TRBJ2-1
CDR3nt: TGTGCCAGCAGACCTGGGACTAGCGGGGGGGATACGCAGTATTTT; CDR3aa: CASRPGTSGGDTQYF; v_gene: TRBV6-6; d_gene: TRBD2; abundance: NA; j_gene: TRBJ2-3
CDR3nt: TGTGCCAGCAGTTTCCGAGCGGGGGGCTTTGGAGCGGGCTCCTACGAGCAGTACTTC; CDR3aa: CASSFRAGGFGAGSYEQYF; v_gene: TRBV27; d_gene: TRBD2; abundance: NA; j_gene: TRBJ2-7
CDR3nt: TGCGCCAGCAGCCAAGATAGCAGGGTCTCTCAGCCCCAGCATTTT; CDR3aa: CASSQDSRVSQPQHF; v_gene: TRBV4-1; d_gene: NA; abundance: NA; j_gene: TRBJ1-5
CDR3nt: TGTGCCAGCAGCTTAGATGCGGGAAGCAATCAGCCCCAGCATTTT; CDR3aa: CASSLDAGSNQPQHF; v_gene: TRBV11-2; d_gene: NA; abundance: once; j_gene: TRBJ1-5
CDR3nt: TGTGCCAGCAGCTTCACAGGGGCACCCGGGGAGCTGTTTTTT; CDR3aa: CASSFTGAPGELFF; v_gene: TRBV7-9; d_gene: TRBD1; abundance: NA; j_gene: TRBJ2-2
CDR3nt: TGCGCCAGCAGCCAGCAGAGGACAGGCACCTACGAGCAGTACTTC; CDR3aa: CASSQQRTGTYEQYF; v_gene: TRBV4-3; d_gene: TRBD1; abundance: large; j_gene: TRBJ2-7
CDR3nt: TGTGCCAGTAGTATGGTGACAGAAAAACTGTTTTTT; CDR3aa: CASSMVTEKLFF; v_gene: TRBV19; d_gene: NA; abundance: NA; j_gene: TRBJ1-4
CDR3nt: TGTGCCAGCAGTGTAAGGGGGCCAAATCAGCCCCAGCATTTT; CDR3aa: CASSVRGPNQPQHF; v_gene: TRBV6-1; d_gene: TRBD1; abundance: NA; j_gene: TRBJ1-5
CDR3nt: TGTGCCAGCAGAAATCGCTGGAGGGAGGGGAACACTGAAGCTTTCTTT; CDR3aa: CASRNRWREGNTEAFF; v_gene: TRBV27; d_gene: NA; abundance: NA; j_gene: TRBJ1-1
CDR3nt: TGTGCCAGCACCAGTGGCTACACCGGGGAGCTGTTTTTT; CDR3aa: CASTSGYTGELFF; v_gene: TRBV11-2; d_gene: NA; abundance: NA; j_gene: TRBJ2-2
CDR3nt: TGTGCCAGCAGTGATCGGATAGACACTGAAGCTTTCTTT; CDR3aa: CASSDRIDTEAFF; v_gene: TRBV2; d_gene: NA; abundance: NA; j_gene: TRBJ1-1
CDR3nt: TGTGCCAGCAGCTTACTAGACAGGATCATATACAATGAGCAGTTCTTC; CDR3aa: CASSLLDRIIYNEQFF; v_gene: TRBV11-2; d_gene: NA; abundance: once; j_gene: TRBJ2-1
CDR3nt: TGTGCCAGCAGTTTCGACGGCTCCTATGGCTACACCTTC; CDR3aa: CASSFDGSYGYTF; v_gene: TRBV6-6; d_gene: NA; abundance: NA; j_gene: TRBJ1-2
CDR3nt: TGTGCCAGCAGCGTACCCTCGCTCGTGCCAACGAGCTCCTACAATGAGCAGTTCTTC; CDR3aa: CASSVPSLVPTSSYNEQFF; v_gene: TRBV9; d_gene: NA; abundance: NA; j_gene: TRBJ2-1
CDR3nt: TGTGCCAGCAGTCCGGGTCCATATAATTCACCCCTCCACTTT; CDR3aa: CASSPGPYNSPLHF; v_gene: TRBV27; d_gene: NA; abundance: few; j_gene: TRBJ1-6
CDR3nt: TGTGCCAGCAGCAGGACTAGCGGGCCCACGGACACGCAGTATTTT; CDR3aa: CASSRTSGPTDTQYF; v_gene: TRBV27; d_gene: TRBD2; abundance: NA; j_gene: TRBJ2-3
CDR3nt: TGTGCCTGGAGTGTACGAAAGGAGGCTTTCTTT; CDR3aa: CAWSVRKEAFF; v_gene: TRBV30; d_gene: NA; abundance: NA; j_gene: TRBJ1-1
CDR3nt: TGTGCCTGCCTTGGGGGCTATGGCTACACCTTC; CDR3aa: CACLGGYGYTF; v_gene: TRBV30; d_gene: NA; abundance: NA; j_gene: TRBJ1-2
CDR3nt: TGTGCCAGCAGCTTAGAACAGGGTGCTGAAGCTTTCTTT; CDR3aa: CASSLEQGAEAFF; v_gene: TRBV13; d_gene: NA; abundance: NA; j_gene: TRBJ1-1
CDR3nt: TGTGCCAGCAGTGGTTGGCAGACTGGAAACACCATATATTTT; CDR3aa: CASSGWQTGNTIYF; v_gene: TRBV2; d_gene: NA; abundance: NA; j_gene: TRBJ1-3
CDR3nt: TGTGCCAGTAGTATGACCGGGACACAACGAAACACCATATATTTT; CDR3aa: CASSMTGTQRNTIYF; v_gene: TRBV19; d_gene: NA; abundance: medium-sized; j_gene: TRBJ1-3
CDR3nt: TGTGCCAGCAGCTCCAGGGACGAGCAGTACTTC; CDR3aa: CASSSRDEQYF; v_gene: TRBV2; d_gene: NA; abundance: NA; j_gene: TRBJ2-7
CDR3nt: TGTGCCAGCAGCCTGCAGGGGGCGCGGACCGGGGAGCTGTTTTTT; CDR3aa: CASSLQGARTGELFF; v_gene: TRBV27; d_gene: TRBD1; abundance: NA; j_gene: TRBJ2-2
CDR3nt: TGTGCCATCAGCCGACAGGGGGTGGGCGAGCAGTACTTC; CDR3aa: CAISRQGVGEQYF; v_gene: TRBV10-3; d_gene: TRBD1; abundance: NA; j_gene: TRBJ2-7
CDR3nt: TGTGCCATCAGTGAGACAGCTTATGACTACGAGCAGTACTTC; CDR3aa: CAISETAYDYEQYF; v_gene: TRBV10-3; d_gene: NA; abundance: NA; j_gene: TRBJ2-7
CDR3nt: TGTGCCAGCAGATCCCAAGAGACCCAGTACTTC; CDR3aa: CASRSQETQYF; v_gene: TRBV28; d_gene: NA; abundance: NA; j_gene: TRBJ2-5
CDR3nt: TGTGCCAGTAGTCCTGGGACAGGGGGCGCGGGCTACGAGCAGTACTTC; CDR3aa: CASSPGTGGAGYEQYF; v_gene: TRBV19; d_gene: TRBD1; abundance: NA; j_gene: TRBJ2-7
CDR3nt: TGTGCCAGTCGGGCGACAGGGGGTGGGCAGCCCCAGCATTTT; CDR3aa: CASRATGGGQPQHF; v_gene: TRBV19; d_gene: TRBD1; abundance: once; j_gene: TRBJ1-5
CDR3nt: TGTGCCAGCAGCTTAAGAGCGGGGGGGAACAATGAGCAGTTCTTC; CDR3aa: CASSLRAGGNNEQFF; v_gene: TRBV7-2; d_gene: TRBD2; abundance: NA; j_gene: TRBJ2-1
CDR3nt: TGTGCCAGCAGTTCGACAGGGGGAACTGAAGCTTTCTTT; CDR3aa: CASSSTGGTEAFF; v_gene: TRBV6-6; d_gene: TRBD1; abundance: NA; j_gene: TRBJ1-1
CDR3nt: TGTGCCAGCAGTCCGGGATTTAATAGCAATCAGCCCCAGCATTTT; CDR3aa: CASSPGFNSNQPQHF; v_gene: TRBV6-6; d_gene: NA; abundance: NA; j_gene: TRBJ1-5
CDR3nt: TGTGCCAGCAACCTCGGGGGGGTTTCTGAAGCTTTCTTT; CDR3aa: CASNLGGVSEAFF; v_gene: TRBV7-8; d_gene: NA; abundance: NA; j_gene: TRBJ1-1
CDR3nt: TGTGCCAGCAGCCGACGCGGGGGGGACTCCTACGAGCAGTACTTC; CDR3aa: CASSRRGGDSYEQYF; v_gene: TRBV6-6; d_gene: TRBD2; abundance: NA; j_gene: TRBJ2-7
CDR3nt: TGTGCCAGCAGCTTTCAGGGGGCGGTTGGCTACACCTTC; CDR3aa: CASSFQGAVGYTF; v_gene: TRBV11-2; d_gene: TRBD1; abundance: once; j_gene: TRBJ1-2